These T cell receptor beta chains were read from a single sample in a study of T cell responses to AZD1222 COVID-19 vaccine. The repertoire was sequenced with immunoSEQ multiplex PCR; TCRdb's copy has only in-frame clones and lacks some. The sample yields about 150,000 clones, 90% seen once. This sample comprised peripheral blood, obtained on day 0 of AZD1222 vaccination. The receptors derive from an adult in good health. Both conserved end residues are trimmed from each CDR3. Each record gives: J gene, clone size, V gene, CDR3 protein. Clone size is shown for a subset of rows, as once, few, many or a class of expanded clone.

TRBJ2-1 . TRBV7-8 ASSYRAYNEQF
TRBJ2-7 . TRBV10-3 AISAGQGANEQY
TRBJ2-1 . TRBV19 VSRQGSSYNEQF
TRBJ1-1 . TRBV6-4 ASSDSPPTGGLNTEAF
TRBJ1-4 . TRBV2 ASQAQATALMNEKLF
TRBJ1-4 . TRBV10-1 ASSESSGLQATNEKLF
TRBJ2-7 . TRBV3-1/TRBV3-2 ASSRSRDGNYEQY
TRBJ2-7 once TRBV7-9 ASSSTAGTSVYYEQY
TRBJ1-2 . TRBV9 ASSPTKGAGRPFYGYT
TRBJ1-1 . TRBV19 ASRQITGNTEAF
TRBJ2-7 . TRBV9 ASSPGMDEQY
TRBJ1-1 . TRBV10-3 AGSSGRGDTEAF
TRBJ1-1 once TRBV4-3 ASSQDSGRAEAF
TRBJ2-3 . TRBV19 ASSDRGMPDTQY
TRBJ1-2 . TRBV30 AWSPVSRSGYT
TRBJ1-3 . TRBV5-1 ASSAQGARGNTIY
TRBJ2-3 . TRBV6-4 ASSESRGPGFNTQY
TRBJ2-7 few TRBV3-1/TRBV3-2 ASSPLGGGQY
TRBJ1-1 once TRBV27 ASSLSQGGTEAF
TRBJ2-7 . TRBV10-2 ASSVGRHSYEQY
TRBJ2-2 . TRBV18 ASSPEGRRDTGELF
TRBJ2-7 . TRBV19 ASSPGTGTGEQY
TRBJ2-1 . TRBV5-1 ASSSRGTGGNNEQF
TRBJ2-2 . TRBV9 ASSPKGAGAPRGELF
TRBJ2-5 . TRBV12-3/TRBV12-4 ASTLGPTQY
TRBJ1-4 . TRBV7-2 ASSSPTGFNEKLF
TRBJ1-1 . TRBV5-4 ASSRDRVTEAF
TRBJ2-7 few TRBV2 ASRDLYEQY
TRBJ2-1 . TRBV5-4 ASSLVSGGNNEQF
TRBJ1-3 . TRBV5-1 ASRRDAGSGNTIY
TRBJ1-2 . TRBV7-2 ASSSGLNRGLDYGYT
TRBJ2-7 . TRBV11-2 ASSLEPGHAYEQY
TRBJ2-3 once TRBV5-4 ASSLGGASTDTQY
TRBJ2-1 . TRBV29-1 SVVRGVNEQF
TRBJ2-3 . TRBV10-3 AISPPGRGPDTQY
TRBJ2-2 . TRBV24-1 ATSESGSNTGELF
TRBJ1-2 . TRBV19 ASSIGSGGPRSYGYT
TRBJ2-3 . TRBV6-2/TRBV6-3 ASSLSLAGGPNTDTQY
TRBJ2-3 . TRBV5-4 ASSLDFGGTDTQY
TRBJ1-1 . TRBV10-3 AIRRGQGRLNTEAF
TRBJ2-3 . TRBV7-2 ASRLVGITDTQY
TRBJ2-1 . TRBV11-3 ASSLDRLSSYNEQF
TRBJ2-7 once TRBV5-1 ASSLSQAYEQY
TRBJ1-5 . TRBV6-5 ASRPSSNQPQH
TRBJ2-1 . TRBV7-7 ASATDFYNEQF
TRBJ2-5 . TRBV28 ASSSPGFGRETQY
TRBJ1-1 . TRBV5-1 ASSPGSHNTEAF
TRBJ1-6 . TRBV2 ASSRSSSYNSPLH
TRBJ2-7 . TRBV7-9 ASSLGRGPTYEQY
TRBJ2-3 . TRBV13 ASSLGGVGTDTQY
TRBJ2-7 once TRBV7-2 ASSLGRGAYEQY
TRBJ1-2 . TRBV2 ASRPQGGGYT
TRBJ1-2 . TRBV5-5 ASSLAGTGDGYT
TRBJ2-7 . TRBV7-2 ASSLAPVSSYEQY
TRBJ2-1 . TRBV27 ASSLYQGDLSYNEQF
TRBJ1-5 . TRBV18 ASSPLISDEPQH
TRBJ1-1 . TRBV14 ASSSRGLGHTEAF
TRBJ1-1 . TRBV6-5 ASVPGLMNTEAF
TRBJ1-1 . TRBV13 ASIRSGTEAF
TRBJ1-6 . TRBV18 ASSPDRDNSPLH